The sequence of this TCR beta chain was determined in a study of T cells in women clearing cervical HPV infection. Study-level information: Cases: HPV16-related CIN3 or worse on histology, 2 invasive cancers. Cases' blood sampling followed lesion detection by median around 150 days (90 to 200).

Remarks on this clone: The read ends 3 residues before the CDR3 terminus; that terminus is restored from the germline J gene.

Sequencing was performed with immunoSEQ multiplex PCR; in TCRdb, only in-frame clones are kept and a portion is missing. The specimen's table records under 45,000 clones. Germline CDR1 is DFQATT and CDR2 is SNEGSKA (reference sequence). V dropped 0 bases and J dropped 1; count of bases not matched to a gene: 7. This CDR3 is 17 amino acids long. This chain joins TRBV20-1 and TRBJ2-3, with 10 positions matching TRBD2. The receptor comes from a woman aged 18 to 75 with a cervical HPV16 infection that either progressed to CIN3+ or cleared (not recorded which). The sequencing input was blood buffy coat. The CDR3 bases that were read are TGCAGTGCTAGAGATCTCTGGCTAGCGGGGGGCACAGATACG. Its protein is CSARDLWLAGGTDT. The full-length CDR3 reads as CSARDLWLAGGTDTQYF.